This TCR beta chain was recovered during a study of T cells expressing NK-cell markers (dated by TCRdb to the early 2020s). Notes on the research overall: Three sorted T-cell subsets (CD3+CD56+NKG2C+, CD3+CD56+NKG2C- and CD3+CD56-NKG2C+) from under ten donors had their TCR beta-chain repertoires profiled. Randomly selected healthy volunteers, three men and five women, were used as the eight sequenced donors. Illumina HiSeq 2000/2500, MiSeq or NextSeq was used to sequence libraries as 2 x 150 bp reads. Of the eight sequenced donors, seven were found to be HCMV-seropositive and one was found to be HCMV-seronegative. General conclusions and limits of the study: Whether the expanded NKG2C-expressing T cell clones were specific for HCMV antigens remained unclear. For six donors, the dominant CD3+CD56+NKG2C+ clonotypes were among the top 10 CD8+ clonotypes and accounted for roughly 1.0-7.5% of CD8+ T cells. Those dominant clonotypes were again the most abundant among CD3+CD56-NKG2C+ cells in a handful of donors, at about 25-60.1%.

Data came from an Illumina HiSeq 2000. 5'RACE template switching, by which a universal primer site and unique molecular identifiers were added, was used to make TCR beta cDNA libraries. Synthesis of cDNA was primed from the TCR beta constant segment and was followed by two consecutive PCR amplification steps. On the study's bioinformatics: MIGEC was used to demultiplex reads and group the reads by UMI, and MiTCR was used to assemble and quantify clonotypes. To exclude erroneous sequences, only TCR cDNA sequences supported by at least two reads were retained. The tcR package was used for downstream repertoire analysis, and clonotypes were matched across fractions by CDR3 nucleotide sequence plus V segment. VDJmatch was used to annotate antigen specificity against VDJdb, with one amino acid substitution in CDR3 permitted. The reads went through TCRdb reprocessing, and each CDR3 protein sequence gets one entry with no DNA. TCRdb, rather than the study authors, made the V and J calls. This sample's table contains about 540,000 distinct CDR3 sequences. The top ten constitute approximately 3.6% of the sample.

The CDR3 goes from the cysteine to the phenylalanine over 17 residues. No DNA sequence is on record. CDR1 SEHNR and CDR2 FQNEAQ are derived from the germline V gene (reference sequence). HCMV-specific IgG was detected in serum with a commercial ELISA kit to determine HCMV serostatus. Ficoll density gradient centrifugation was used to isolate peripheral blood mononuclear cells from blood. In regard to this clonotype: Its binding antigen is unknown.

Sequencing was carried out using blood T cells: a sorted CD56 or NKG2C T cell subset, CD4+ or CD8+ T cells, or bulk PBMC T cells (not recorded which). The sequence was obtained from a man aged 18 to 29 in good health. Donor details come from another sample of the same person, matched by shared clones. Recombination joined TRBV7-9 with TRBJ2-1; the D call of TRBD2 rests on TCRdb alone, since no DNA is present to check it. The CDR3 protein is CASSLGVWEGTVNEQFF.